The entry below describes one T cell receptor (beta chain). Its antigen specificity is not known. Germline is not matched at one junction end, which may reflect a read error. This specimen's time point label, interpreted: pretreatment peripheral blood. The cohort comprised 30 or so patients with locally advanced or metastatic urothelial carcinoma treated at Memorial Sloan Kettering on a trial protocol. Peripheral blood mononuclear cells were collected pretreatment and during treatment, at between 1 and 8 total time points per patient. The Qiagen DNeasy Blood extraction kit was used to purify genomic DNA from total PBMCs and from tumor samples. PBMCs were collected pretreatment and during treatment, and were isolated and stored as previously described. This record comes from a study of PD-L1 blockade in urothelial cancer (dated by TCRdb to 2016 to 2017). For the study in its entirety: Therapy was started in the mid-2010s for all patients, and atezolizumab 1,200 mg was administered intravenously every 3 weeks. About 85% of the 29 patients were males with bladder-origin urothelial cancer, and about two thirds of the roughly 30 reported a prior smoking history. An ECOG performance status of 0 or 1 was recorded for the patients, and 0 to 3 prior chemotherapy regimens had been received by the patients. Blood samples were analyzed 3 weeks after the start of treatment (second dose) and 6 weeks after the start of treatment. Blood samples yielded a median of around 130,000 T cells and around 80,000 unique TCRs, with median clonality 0.080. The study was an exploratory multi-omic analysis of somatic, immune and clinical correlates of response to PD-L1 blockade with atezolizumab in urothelial cancer. Pretreatment tumor samples and matched peripheral blood, collected serially before and after atezolizumab treatment, underwent TCR sequencing. Progression-free survival longer than 6 months counted as durable clinical benefit, and TCR features were additionally tested against both progression-free and overall survival. Whole exome sequencing and RNA sequencing of pretreatment tumors were performed alongside TCR sequencing in the same patients. Fewer than ten patients reached durable clinical benefit, while 20 or so patients did not. Pretreatment blood TCR-seq was available for under 35 patients, at least one posttreatment blood collection was obtained for 24 patients, and tumor TCR-seq was available for 24 patients. Overall results and qualifications from the work: A pretreatment peripheral blood TCR clonality below the median was linked to improved progression-free and overall survival. Because of the small sample size (n = 29) and the many exploratory analyses performed, the results are intended to be regarded as hypothesis-generating. Patients with durable benefit showed greater expansion of tumor-associated TCR clones in peripheral blood 3 weeks after starting treatment (n of about 20, p = 0.022).

Counted from cysteine to phenylalanine, this CDR3 has 16 amino acids. Of all the DNA, just the CDR3 is kept, 48 bases in frame from base 1. Sequences KGHSH (CDR1) and LQKENI (CDR2) are obtained from the germline V gene. Synthetic TCR analog templates were spiked into each PCR to estimate absolute template abundance from read counts. Using the immunoSEQ assay, TCRbeta CDR3 regions were amplified from genomic DNA with bias-controlled V and J gene primers. Sequencing of rearranged TCRbeta segments was performed at approximately 20X coverage. In the paper's pipeline: Sequencing errors were corrected by clustering, and CDR3s were annotated against IMGT so that V, D and J genes could be assigned. Downstream analyses used only productive TCRbeta rearrangements and left out out-of-frame or stop-codon sequences. Clonality was calculated as one minus the Shannon entropy normalized by the log of the number of unique productive sequences. Fisher's exact test with Benjamini-Hochberg correction, at a threshold of adjusted p below 0.01, was used to find clones that differed between time points or between blood and tumor. TCRdb limited this immuneACCESS table to in-frame rearrangements with V and J called. A share of clones is missing; checked studies link under half to unresolved V genes, and the rest is unexplained. V, J and clone size are those of that table, while D and trimming were read from the DNA. The sample data list about 70,000 clones, and around 90% of these were observed just once. The ten largest clones represent approximately 5% of the sample.

The receptor chain draws on TRBV18 and TRBJ2-1; 10 central nucleotides agree with TRBD2. The sample in question was PBMCs, obtained around atezolizumab (anti-PD-L1) treatment. The TCR originated in a man in his 70s with urothelial cancer. The CDR3 has the sequence CASSAPGLAPGHEQFF. The DNA sequence follows: TGTGCCAGCTCAGCACCGGGACTAGCGCCAGGCCATGAGCAGTTCTTC.